This T cell receptor beta chain was obtained from a study of T cells in Graves' hyperthyroidism and ophthalmopathy. Exclusion of a patient resulted from uncontrolled infection, other autoimmune disease, pregnancy or lactation. This clonotype was seen repeatedly, ten times or more. CDR3 size: 14 residues. Trimming pared 8 bases from V and 5 bases from J, leaving 16 bases between. Germline V CDR1 and CDR2: SNHLY, FYNNEI. Amplification yielded TCR beta CDR3 regions, with RNA transcripts as the source. When the TCR CDR3 underwent first-round RT-PCR, the HTBI primer set was used. In TCRdb, the multiplex PCR reads were re-called with MiXCR into one record per CDR3 protein. The sample consists of 450,000 to 700,000 distinct CDR3 sequences, 40% to 55% of them appearing once.

The sequencing input was peripheral blood or thyroid tissue (not recorded which). This chain joins TRBV2 and TRBJ1-5; D possibly corresponds to TRBD1 (5 bases). This receptor was identified in an adult woman with Graves' disease, either hyperthyroidism or ophthalmopathy (not recorded which). CDR3 region: CASAREGSHQPQHF. CDR3 in DNA: TGTGCCAGCGCCCGGGAGGGGAGCCATCAGCCCCAGCATTTT.